The clone carrying this TCR beta chain has only a few counts. The antigen is undetermined. From RNA, the CDR3 regions of TCR beta chains were amplified and sequenced. In the first round, RT-PCR was carried out with HTBI primers, and a multiplex PCR formed the second round. One entry per CDR3 protein results from TCRdb running MiXCR on the multiplex PCR reads. The sample contains around 1,000,000 distinct CDR3 sequences, 36% of which appear only once. The source of the sample is a study of Graves' ophthalmopathy and Graves' hyperthyroidism. Overall study context: If no ophthalmopathy appeared within 18 months of follow-up, hyperthyroidism was termed stable.

Newly diagnosed, the hyperthyroidism patients had under 2 months' duration and were aged 18 to 65. Thyroid ultrasound, orbital computed tomography, TRAb, serum thyroxine and clinical symptoms formed the basis of diagnosis. Germline V gene sequence: CDR1 SGHRS, CDR2 YFSETQ. CDR3 size: 16 residues. The V and J ends lost 0 bases and 3 bases, in that order; junction bases with no gene match: 8. Study-wide results and caveats: Detection in blood was also observed for most expanded thyroid clonotypes above 0.001 frequency.

The sample was peripheral blood or thyroid tissue (not recorded which). The genes are TRBV5-1 and TRBJ1-2; TRBD1 matches at 7 bases. This receptor was taken from an adult man with Graves' hyperthyroidism. CDR3 nucleotide sequence: TGCGCCAGCAGCTTGGGACGCTCCGGGACAGACTATGGCTACACCTTC. It codes for CASSLGRSGTDYGYTF.